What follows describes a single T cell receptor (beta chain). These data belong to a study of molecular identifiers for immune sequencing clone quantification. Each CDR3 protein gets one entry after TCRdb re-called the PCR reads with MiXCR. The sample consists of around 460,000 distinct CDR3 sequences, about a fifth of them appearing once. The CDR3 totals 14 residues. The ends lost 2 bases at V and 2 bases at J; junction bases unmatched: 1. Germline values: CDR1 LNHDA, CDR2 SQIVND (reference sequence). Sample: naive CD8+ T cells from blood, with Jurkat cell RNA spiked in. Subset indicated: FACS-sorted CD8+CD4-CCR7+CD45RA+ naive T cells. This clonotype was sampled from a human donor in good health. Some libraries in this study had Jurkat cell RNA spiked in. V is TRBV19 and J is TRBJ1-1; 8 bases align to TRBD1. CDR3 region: CASSITGGNTEAFF. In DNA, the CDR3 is TGTGCCAGTAGTATAACAGGGGGAAACACTGAAGCTTTCTTT.